The next 13 T cell receptor beta chains were all read from a single sample in a study of T cells in Graves' hyperthyroidism and ophthalmopathy. TCR beta CDR3 sequences were amplified from RNA transcripts. HTBI primers were the set used in a first-round RT-PCR of the TCR CDR3. TCRdb called the multiplex PCR reads again in MiXCR, with one record for every CDR3 protein. The data hold a few hundred thousand distinct CDR3 sequences, with less than 25% observed a single time. Sequencing was performed on blood. The receptor set was obtained from a man aged 18 to 29 with Graves' hyperthyroidism.

This clonotype was counted many times. The chain is built from TRBV10-3 and TRBJ1-2, with a possible D match to TRBD1 (5 bases). Germline V gives CDR1 ENHRY, CDR2 SYGVKD. This CDR3 is built from 14 residues. Deletions cut 4 bases from V and 4 bases from J, with 13 bases between. The CDR3 spells CAISVEGPGYGYTF. The CDR3 DNA is TGTGCCATCAGTGTTGAGGGGCCCGGCTATGGCTACACCTTC.

Ten or more counts support this clonotype. The chain links TRBV28 to TRBJ1-5, with D unresolved. Per the germline V gene, CDR1 is MDHEN and CDR2 is SYDVKM. CDR3 length: 15 residues. V gave up 6 bases and J gave up 0 bases, with 12 bases separating them. CDR3: CASRKEGISNQPQHF. DNA of the CDR3: TGTGCCAGCAGAAAGGAGGGTATTAGCAATCAGCCCCAGCATTTT.

This clonotype was seen repeatedly, ten times or more. The rearrangement links TRBV19 to TRBJ1-2, with D unresolved. The germline V gene has CDR1 LNHDA and CDR2 SQIVND (reference sequence). The CDR3 has 13 amino acids. Trimming took 6 bases from V and 4 from J, leaving 12 bases between them. Here the CDR3 reads CASSPHGFYGYTF. The CDR3 DNA reads as TGTGCCAGTAGCCCCCACGGATTCTATGGCTACACCTTC.

This clonotype has a count of ten or more. The V and J genes are TRBV7-2 and TRBJ2-5, with 8 nucleotides matching TRBD2. V lost 3 bases, J lost 3 bases, and 6 bases stayed unmatched. The germline CDR1 and CDR2 sequences are SGHTA and FQGNSA. CDR3 length: 15 residues. The CDR3 DNA reads as TGTGCCAGCAGCTTGGATGAGGGACTAGAAGAGACCCAGTACTTC. Its protein is CASSLDEGLEETQYF.

This clonotype has just a few counts. The genes are TRBV7-9 and TRBJ1-2, with D perhaps matching TRBD1 (5 bases). The CDR3 is made up of 12 amino acids. The germline V gene has CDR1 SEHNR and CDR2 FQNEAQ (reference sequence). The V end was cut by 5 bases, the J end by 8 bases, with 12 bases between. In nucleotides, the CDR3 is TGTGCCAGCAGCGGGACGACAACCGGCTACACCTTC. Translating gives CASSGTTTGYTF.

This clonotype was seen repeatedly, ten times or more. The chain carries TRBV4-2 and TRBJ2-5; D ambiguous. V lost 5 bases, J lost 2 bases, and 9 bases lay in between. This CDR3 contains 13 residues. Germline CDR1 is LGHNA and CDR2 is YNFKEQ. CDR3 sequence: CASSFVRQETQYF. CDR3 sequence (DNA): TGTGCCAGCAGCTTTGTGCGACAAGAGACCCAGTACTTC.

A word on this clonotype: One end of the junction varies from germline; a read error may be responsible. The rearrangement uses TRBV4-1 and TRBJ1-1; the D is unclear. The CDR3 consists of 14 residues. Germline lookup yields CDR1 MGHRA and CDR2 YSYEKL. This CDR3 reads CASSQEPGSPVLFF. In DNA form, the CDR3 reads TGCGCCAGCAGTCAAGAACCCGGGTCGCCGGTTTTGTTCTTT.

The sample holds a few counts of this clonotype. V and J are TRBV12-3 or TRBV12-4 and TRBJ1-5; tentatively, D is TRBD1 (5 bases). The V end was cut by 3 bases, the J end by 1 base, with 13 bases between. The CDR3 loop spans 16 amino acids. The CDR3 coding sequence is TGTGCCAGCAGTTTTGGGCAGGGCCGCAGCAATCAGCCCCAGCATTTT. This codes for CASSFGQGRSNQPQHF.

About this clonotype itself: It may be a read error: a sequence one base away is much more abundant. Because the CDR3 is missing its conserved closing phenylalanine or tryptophan, this is likely a read error. The chain carries TRBV5-1 and TRBJ2-7; D gene ambiguous. CDR3 length: 14 amino acids. Germline V gives CDR1 SGHRS, CDR2 YFSETQ. V lost 2 bases and J 3 bases, leaving 12 bases between the germline ends. The CDR3: CASSFYTESYEQYY. The CDR3 DNA reads as TGCGCCAGCAGCTTTTACACAGAGAGCTACGAGCAGTACTAC.

The chain recombines TRBV28 with TRBJ2-7; no definite D call. Between the trimmed V and J ends, which lost 6 bases and 0 bases, there was a span of 12 bases. Germline V CDR1 and CDR2: MDHEN, SYDVKM. The CDR3 extends over 14 amino acids. As DNA, the CDR3 is TGTGCCAGCAGCACCTGGTCTACCTCCTACGAGCAGTACTTC. As protein: CASSTWSTSYEQYF.

J is TRBJ1-2 and V is TRBV6-1, with D uncertain. The germline V gene encodes CDR1 MNHNS and CDR2 SASEGT. V shed 6 bases and J shed 2 bases, with 13 bases lying between them. This CDR3 comprises 14 residues. In nucleotides, the CDR3 is TGTGCCAGCAGCTGGAAACACAGCAACTATGGCTACACCTTC. Amino acid sequence: CASSWKHSNYGYTF.

This clonotype was recorded at least ten times. The gene calls are TRBV14 and TRBJ2-3, with 9 bases matching TRBD1. Trimming cost V 6 bases and J 4 bases; bases outside gene matches: 8. Germline V gene lookup returns CDR1 SGHDN and CDR2 FVKESK. The CDR3 covers 15 residues. CDR3 residues: CASSLGQGSADTQYF. For the CDR3, the DNA is TGTGCCAGCAGTCTCGGACAGGGGTCGGCAGATACGCAGTATTTT.

This clonotype has at least ten counts. The rearrangement uses TRBV9 and TRBJ1-5; possibly TRBD1 for D (5 bases). The CDR3 spans 15 residues. V lost 0 bases, J lost 4 bases, and 11 bases lay in between. The V gene's germline CDR1 is SGDLS and CDR2 YYNGEE. This CDR3 is CASSVGPDINQPQHF. CDR3 nucleotides: TGTGCCAGCAGCGTAGGGCCGGACATTAATCAGCCCCAGCATTTT. Complete variable domain (other parts from reference TRBV9 and TRBJ1-5): DSGVTQTPKHLITATGQRVTLRCSPRSGDLSVYWYQQSLDQGLQFLIQYYNGEERAKGNILERFSAQQFPDLHSELNLSSLELGDSALYFCASSVGPDINQPQHFGDGTRLSIL.